A single sample is the source of the 20 T cell receptor beta chains below, sequenced in a study of shared clonotypes between healthy human individuals. The assay was immunoSEQ multiplex PCR, and TCRdb's table has in-frame clones only and misses some. This sample carries approximately 320,000 clones, roughly 84% of them seen once, and the ten largest clones take about 16%. Source material: memory CD8+ T cells sorted from blood. The sample's subset: CD45RO+ cells pooled with CCR7-negative TemRA cells. All receptors derive from a man aged 18-30 years in good health.

The chain combines TRBV7-9 with TRBJ2-7; tentative D call: TRBD1 (6 bases). Germline CDR1 and CDR2: SEHNR and FQNEAQ (reference sequence). V lost 5 bases to trimming and J lost 2 bases, with 19 bases between them. The CDR3 has 16 amino acids. The CDR3 region is CASSPPRGYSPYEQYF. CDR3 sequence (DNA): TGTGCCAGCAGCCCCCCAAGGGGGTACTCGCCCTACGAGCAGTACTTC.

J is TRBJ2-7 and V is TRBV4-1, with D unresolved. Trimming took 4 bases from V and 3 from J, leaving 10 bases between them. The CDR3 covers 13 residues. Germline V gene lookup returns CDR1 MGHRA and CDR2 YSYEKL. CDR3 coding DNA: TGCGCCAGCAGCCCCTCGACCTTCTACGAGCAGTACTTC. Residues: CASSPSTFYEQYF.

The gene calls are TRBV2 and TRBJ1-4; a possible D gene is TRBD1 (5 bases). CDR1 and CDR2 (germline): SNHLY, FYNNEI. Deletions cut 3 bases from V and 4 bases from J, with 9 bases between. This CDR3 comprises 14 residues. Written as DNA, the CDR3 is TGTGCCAGCAGTGATCGGGGGTATAATGAAAAACTGTTTTTT. Protein: CASSDRGYNEKLFF. Full variable domain (remainder filled in from reference TRBV2 and TRBJ1-4): EPEVTQTPSHQVTQMGQEVILRCVPISNHLYFYWYRQILGQKVEFLVSFYNNEISEKSEIFDDQFSVERPDGSNFTLKIRSTKLEDSAMYFCASSDRGYNEKLFFGSGTQLSVL.

J is TRBJ1-1 and V is TRBV7-8, with D possibly matching TRBD1 (5 bases). CDR3 length: 14 amino acids. Looked up from germline, CDR1 is SGHVS and CDR2 is FQNEAQ. V lost 5 bases to trimming and J lost 2 bases, with 12 bases between them. This CDR3 reads CASSVETANTEAFF. CDR3 sequence (DNA): TGTGCCAGCAGCGTAGAGACAGCTAACACTGAAGCTTTCTTT.

This chain connects TRBV14 to TRBJ2-1, with TRBD2 matching over 9 bases. Looked up from germline, CDR1 is SGHDN and CDR2 is FVKESK. The CDR3 is made up of 19 amino acids. The V gene end was trimmed by 0 bases and the J gene end by 4 bases; junction bases not matched to a gene: 13. The CDR3 DNA reads TGTGCCAGCAGCCAAGATCCCCAGGTAGCGGGAGAAGTTTACAATGAGCAGTTCTTC. Translating it yields CASSQDPQVAGEVYNEQFF.

The chain is built from TRBV19 and TRBJ1-2; D possibly corresponds to TRBD1 (5 bases). This CDR3 comprises 13 residues. V was pared by 1 base and J by 4 bases, with 7 bases between. CDR1 is LNHDA and CDR2 is SQIVND in the germline V gene (reference sequence). The CDR3 DNA reads TGTGCCAGTAGTATAGGACAGAGCTATGGCTACACCTTC. Translating it yields CASSIGQSYGYTF. Full variable domain (remainder filled in from reference TRBV19 and TRBJ1-2): DGGITQSPKYLFRKEGQNVTLSCEQNLNHDAMYWYRQDPGQGLRLIYYSQIVNDFQKGDIAEGYSVSREKKESFPLTVTSAQKNPTAFYLCASSIGQSYGYTFGSGTRLTVV.

CDR3 bases: TGTGCCTGGAGTGGGTGGGATGGGACAGATACGCAGTATTTT. The encoded protein is CAWSGWDGTDTQYF. The genes are TRBV30 and TRBJ2-3; D uncertain. The CDR3 covers 14 residues. Trimming stripped 1 base from V and 3 bases from J, with 11 bases between. Germline CDR1 is GTSNPN and CDR2 is SVGIG (reference sequence).

The chain uses TRBV27 and TRBJ2-5; 12 nucleotides line up with TRBD2. Per germline, CDR1 MNHEY and CDR2 SMNVEV (reference sequence). This CDR3 has 15 residues. The ends lost 8 bases at V and 5 bases at J; junction bases unmatched: 9. The CDR3: CASWPLAGGWETQYF. The CDR3 coding sequence is TGTGCCAGCTGGCCCCTAGCGGGAGGGTGGGAGACCCAGTACTTC.

This clone was counted a single time. Other DNA sequences within the sample encode an identical CDR3. V is TRBV7-8 and J is TRBJ2-7; D uncertain. This CDR3 comprises 11 residues. Germline V CDR1 and CDR2: SGHVS, FQNEAQ. Trimming pared 5 bases from V and 4 bases from J, leaving 6 bases between. The DNA of the CDR3 is TGTGCCAGCAGCCCGGCTTACGAGCAGTACTTC. Protein sequence: CASSPAYEQYF. Full variable domain (outside the CDR3, taken from reference TRBV7-8 and TRBJ2-7): GAGVSQSPRYKVAKRGQDVALRCDPISGHVSLFWYQQALGQGPEFLTYFQNEAQLDKSGLPSDRFFAERPEGSVSTLKIQRTQQEDSAVYLCASSPAYEQYFGPGTRLTVT.

The chain combines TRBV30 with TRBJ2-7; the D call may be TRBD1 or TRBD2 (5 bases each). The CDR3 runs 13 residues. Trimming removed 2 bases from V and 3 bases from J, with 11 bases in between. The germline V gene encodes CDR1 GTSNPN and CDR2 SVGIG (reference sequence). CDR3 in amino acids: CAWSPRELYEQYF. In DNA form, the CDR3 reads TGTGCCTGGAGTCCCAGGGAGCTCTACGAGCAGTACTTC.

The gene calls are TRBV28 and TRBJ2-6; D gene unclear. This CDR3 has 15 residues. CDR1 MDHEN and CDR2 SYDVKM come from the germline V gene. V gave up 1 base and J gave up 0 bases, with 4 bases separating them. CDR3 sequence: CASSLLGSGANVLTF. The CDR3 DNA is TGTGCCAGCAGTTTATTGGGCTCTGGGGCCAACGTCCTGACTTTC. The full variable domain, completed using reference TRBV28 and TRBJ2-6, is DVKVTQSSRYLVKRTGEKVFLECVQDMDHENMFWYRQDPGLGLRLIYFSYDVKMKEKGDIPEGYSVSREKKERFSLILESASTNQTSMYLCASSLLGSGANVLTFGAGSRLTVL.

The V gene is TRBV4-1, the J gene TRBJ2-1; the match to TRBD1 covers 11 bases. Germline lookup yields CDR1 MGHRA and CDR2 YSYEKL. Losses at the gene ends were 5 bases for V and 5 bases for J; bases not matched to a gene: 5. The CDR3 loop spans 15 amino acids. The chain's CDR3 is CASSLTGQGDNEQFF. The CDR3 coding sequence is TGCGCCAGCAGCTTAACGGGACAGGGGGACAATGAGCAGTTCTTC.

Remarks on this clone: Distinct nucleotide sequences in the sample also encode this CDR3. The V and J genes are TRBV5-6 and TRBJ2-7, with 8 bases fitting TRBD1. The CDR3 totals 14 residues. V shed 0 bases and J 1 base; nucleotides not matched to a gene: 0. CDR1 and CDR2 (germline): SGHDT, YYEEEE. In DNA, the CDR3 is TGTGCCAGCAGCTTGGGACAGGGGTCCTACGAGCAGTACTTC. As protein: CASSLGQGSYEQYF.

This chain joins TRBV30 and TRBJ2-3, with D possibly matching TRBD1 (6 bases). The CDR3 consists of 16 residues. Per the germline V gene, CDR1 is GTSNPN and CDR2 is SVGIG (reference sequence). Trimming took off 2 bases at V and 2 bases at J, with 17 bases between the two ends. CDR3 nucleotides: TGTGCCTGGAGTCCCTCCTGGACAGAATACACAGATACGCAGTATTTT. Translation: CAWSPSWTEYTDTQYF.

The chain combines TRBV27 with TRBJ2-3; TRBD2 might be the D (6 bases). In germline, CDR1 is MNHEY, CDR2 SMNVEV (reference sequence). Trimming pared 3 bases from V and 0 bases from J, leaving 7 bases between. This CDR3 is built from 14 residues. CDR3 sequence: CASSFGGSTDTQYF. The DNA for the CDR3 is TGTGCCAGCAGTTTTGGGGGGAGCACAGATACGCAGTATTTT.

The chain links TRBV29-1 to TRBJ1-2; unclear D gene. Trimming shortened V by 3 bases and J by 5 bases, and 4 bases separated the two germline ends. The V gene's germline CDR1 is SQVTM and CDR2 ANQGSEA. The CDR3 covers 10 residues. The CDR3 protein is CSVEGYGYTF. CDR3 in DNA: TGCAGCGTTGAGGGTTATGGCTACACCTTC.

J is TRBJ1-6 and V is TRBV7-9; D possibly corresponds to TRBD1 (5 bases). Trimming stripped 1 base from V and 12 bases from J, with 19 bases between. Germline lookup yields CDR1 SEHNR and CDR2 FQNEAQ (reference sequence). CDR3 length: 16 amino acids. CDR3 loop: CASSLEDFAPGGPLHF. The CDR3 DNA sequence: TGTGCCAGCAGCTTAGAGGATTTCGCACCGGGGGGACCCCTCCACTTT.

The chain employs TRBV7-9 and TRBJ2-5; D might be TRBD2 (6 bases). Germline-derived CDR1 and CDR2 are SEHNR and FQNEAQ (reference sequence). CDR3 length: 14 amino acids. V lost 7 bases to trimming and J lost 5 bases, with 17 bases between them. The CDR3 nucleotides read TGTGCCAGCAACCCCGAACGGGAGTCTGAGACCCAGTACTTC. This sequence encodes CASNPERESETQYF.

V usage is TRBV27 and J usage is TRBJ2-7, with 14 bases that match TRBD2. The CDR3 has 17 amino acids. The junction had 4 bases not matched to a gene; V was cut back by 1 base and J by 2 bases. Germline V gene lookup returns CDR1 MNHEY and CDR2 SMNVEV (reference sequence). CDR3 DNA sequence: TGTGCCAGCAGTTTATTGCTGACTAGCGGGAGGGCCTACGAGCAGTACTTC. This gives the protein CASSLLLTSGRAYEQYF.

The chain combines TRBV6-5 with TRBJ2-7; 9 positions match TRBD1. Germline CDR1 MNHEY, CDR2 SVGAGI. CDR3 length: 13 amino acids. The V gene end was trimmed by 11 bases and the J gene end by 0 bases; junction bases not matched to a gene: 5. DNA of the CDR3: TGTGCCGCTCGGACAGGGGTCTCCTACGAGCAGTACTTC. Its protein product is CAARTGVSYEQYF.